The TCR beta chain described here comes from a study of blood T cell repertoires in COVID-19. Clones were read by immunoSEQ multiplex PCR, and TCRdb kept only the in-frame ones, dropping some. The sample gives 220,000 or so clones, approximately 86% of which show up once; 14% to 15% is in the top ten. Germline lookup yields CDR1 MDHEN and CDR2 SYDVKM. Trimming removed 8 bases at V and 2 bases at J, with 10 bases between. The CDR3 consists of 12 residues. This receptor was taken from a woman aged 45-65 years with acute COVID-19. The V call is TRBV28, the J call TRBJ2-7; possibly TRBD2 for D (6 bases). Sequenced material: PBMCs or T cells enriched from blood (not recorded which). DNA of the CDR3: TGTGCCAGCCAGCGGGTTACCTACGAGCAGTACTTC. Translating it yields CASQRVTYEQYF. Based on the CDR3 plus reference TRBV28 and TRBJ2-7, the full variable domain is DVKVTQSSRYLVKRTGEKVFLECVQDMDHENMFWYRQDPGLGLRLIYFSYDVKMKEKGDIPEGYSVSREKKERFSLILESASTNQTSMYLCASQRVTYEQYFGPGTRLTVT.